This T cell receptor beta chain is from a study of vaccination and CD4 T cells after COVID-19 (dated by TCRdb to 2021 to 2024). Regarding the research as a whole: Convalescent patients had a positive SARS-CoV-2 result on nasal swab PCR, and of these patients, several had mild disease and one had severe disease. In the convalescent cohort there were six males and four females, among whom were two Hispanic individuals, seven Caucasians, two Asians and one multiracial person. Participants received two doses of either the Pfizer-BioNTech BNT162b2 vaccine (n=8) or the Moderna mRNA-1273 vaccine (n=2). Post-COVID blood samples from convalescent patients were collected a median of roughly 100 days after diagnosis, with a range of about 35 to 161 days. Post-vaccine blood samples were collected a median of about 72 days after the second vaccine dose, ranging from about 13 to 241 days. Culture stimuli were overlapping spike peptide pools from SARS-CoV-2 and from the common cold coronaviruses HCoV-NL63, HCoV-OC43 and HCoV-229E. Control cultures received a CEFX viral epitope pool as the positive control, an HIV-1 Nef peptide pool as the negative control, or no peptide. In roughly eleven COVID-19 convalescent patients and a handful of infection-naive healthy vaccine recipients, the spike-specific CD4+ TCR repertoire before mRNA vaccination was compared with the repertoire after mRNA vaccination. Broad study findings and their caveats: In convalescent patients, a median around 90% of post-vaccine SARS-CoV-2-reactive clones were detected only after vaccination, and vaccine-specific priming was suggested by this finding. Relatively few convalescent patients were included in the study, and early timepoints after natural infection were not analyzed. An increase in the median number of SARS-CoV-2-reactive clonotypes from around 20 after infection to roughly 38 after vaccination was observed, but the change was not found to be significant. In convalescent patients, nearly all vaccine-specific clones (304 of 307) were found to be mono-reactive for SARS-CoV-2 spike rather than cross-reactive with common cold coronaviruses.

Preparation of the library involved PCR. TCR sequencing of DNA from cultured CD4+ T cells used the Oncomine TCR Beta short-read assay at the Johns Hopkins FTIC core. Genomic DNA was extracted from the cultured CD4+ T cells with the QIAamp micro DNA kit. Oncomine TCR Beta libraries made from cultured CD4+ T cells were pooled using unique dual indexes and sequenced on an Illumina iSeq 100. In the paper's pipeline: Non-productive sequences were filtered out, and CDR3s that did not start with C, did not end with F or W, or were shorter than 7 amino acids were discarded. The MANAFEST web application identified antigen-specific clonotypes by comparing peptide-stimulated wells against reference wells and other culture wells. To be called positive, a clone needed an FDR below 0.05, an odds ratio above 5, and a productive frequency above 0.1% in at least two of three replicate wells. A clonotype counted as cross-reactive if it showed significant expansion both in the SARS-CoV-2 spike wells and in at least one common cold coronavirus spike condition. Similarity between CDR3 sequences was evaluated in R version 3.6.1 using Levenshtein distances (stringdist) and unrooted phylogenetic trees (ape). TCRdb reworked the public reads: Q25 trimming with fastp, MiXCR clone assembly, productive beta chains retained. Every CDR3 protein is listed once, alongside the most common genes and DNA of its rows. V and J calls and clone size were set by TCRdb, not the authors. Present in this sample are 15,000 to 20,000 distinct CDR3 sequences, about half of which were seen just once. Clones ranked in the top ten supply around 4.1% of the sample.

The sample's treatment or condition label, decoded: roughly 10-day PBMC culture with coronavirus spike peptide pools or control peptides (ViraFEST assay). The study used the ViraFEST assay, which expanded antigen-specific T cells with peptide pools and then identified expanded clonotypes by TCR sequencing. Positive SARS-CoV-2 PCR tests in the convalescent patients dated from March to December 2020, before Alpha, Beta and Delta variants emerged in the United States. Each well held two million PBMCs cultured with roughly 9.2 ug/ml peptide pools in IMDM containing around 4.5% human AB serum and 8 to 10 IU/ml IL-2. Half of the culture medium was replaced with fresh IL-2-containing medium on days 3 and 7. After approximately 10 days of culture, CD4+ T cells were isolated by negative selection using the EasySep CD4+ T cell isolation kit. PBMCs were separated from whole blood using Ficoll-Paque Plus gradient centrifugation and then either used fresh or cryopreserved at -140C. Each culture condition was generally run in triplicate wells.

About this clonotype itself: Its antigen target is currently unknown. No base qualities exist here, and no much larger clone lies one base off it.

For CDR1 and CDR2, the germline V gene (reference sequence) lists DFQATT and SNEGSKA. Trimming removed 5 bases from V and 5 bases from J; the gene matches leave 8 bases unexplained. The cysteine opens and the phenylalanine closes a CDR3 of 15 amino acids. The read is trimmed to its CDR3 DNA, 45 bases read in frame from base 1. The chain uses TRBV20-1 and TRBJ2-1, with 11 bases aligning to TRBD2. The sequence came from a human donor who had recovered from COVID-19. Sample: CD4+ T cells from blood, cultured in vitro. At the DNA level, the sequence is TGCAGTGCTGGGACTAGCGGAAGTGGGAACAATGAGCAGTTCTTC. Translated, this is CSAGTSGSGNNEQFF.